This note documents a single TCR beta chain sequence. Its antigen remains unidentified. The CDR3 has 16 amino acids. Trimming removed 5 bases from V and 5 bases from J; junction bases left unmatched: 11. Germline loops: CDR1 SEHNR, CDR2 FQNEAQ (reference sequence). This entry belongs to a study of long-term antiretroviral therapy in people with HIV. Study results and limitations: All blood samples came from the years 2004 to 2017, possibly under older ART regimens. ART-treated samples gained diversity yet remained below transplant donor controls. Spans of CDR3 length were tighter for HIV repertoires than for controls.

This was the immunoSEQ v3.0 assay at survey level. Sequencing was performed with immunoSEQ multiplex PCR; in TCRdb, only in-frame clones are kept and a portion is missing. The data hold about 11,000 clones, with about 80% observed a single time. The sequencing used unsorted PBMCs, collected at the start of antiretroviral therapy, before treatment. The receptor was isolated from a man aged 25-45 years with HIV. J is TRBJ2-3 and V is TRBV7-9; TRBD2 aligns across 9 bases. The CDR3 bases are TGTGCCAGCAGCCCCCAAAGCGGGGGGCCACTAGATACGCAGTATTTT. Translation: CASSPQSGGPLDTQYF. Full variable domain (rest looked up from reference TRBV7-9 and TRBJ2-3): DTGVSQNPRHKITKRGQNVTFRCDPISEHNRLYWYRQTLGQGPEFLTYFQNEAQLEKSRLLSDRFSAERPKGSFSTLEIQRTEQGDSAMYLCASSPQSGGPLDTQYFGPGTRLTVL.